A single sample is the source of the 29 T cell receptor beta chains below, sequenced in a study of shared clonotypes between healthy human individuals. Libraries were prepared by immunoSEQ multiplex PCR; TCRdb keeps only in-frame clonotypes and omits some of them. Among 2 million to 3 million clones, 93% were seen once, and the ten largest hold 0.36%. Source material: naive CD4+ T cells from PBMCs. As to subset: CD45RA+ positively selected. Source of these receptors: a man aged 18-30 years in good health. Some clones in this sample may be carry-over from other donors' samples.

J is TRBJ1-4 and V is TRBV6-1; TRBD1 aligns across 7 bases. The junction had 7 bases not matched to a gene; V was cut back by 8 bases and J by 7 bases. The CDR3 runs 13 residues. Per germline, CDR1 MNHNS and CDR2 SASEGT. Here the CDR3 reads CASGGGYVEKLFF. CDR3 DNA: TGTGCCAGCGGAGGGGGCTACGTTGAAAAACTGTTTTTT.

This clone was counted only a few times. The chain carries TRBV28 and TRBJ1-1; TRBD1 might be the D (5 bases). Germline-derived CDR1 and CDR2 are MDHEN and SYDVKM. Trimming cost V 7 bases and J 7 bases, with 10 bases left between them. The CDR3 loop spans 11 amino acids. This CDR3 is CASNNQGEAFF. Here the CDR3 DNA reads TGTGCCAGCAATAATCAGGGTGAAGCTTTCTTT.

V gene TRBV29-1 combines with J gene TRBJ2-1; the D gene is possibly TRBD1 (6 bases). The CDR3 spans 11 residues. V was trimmed by 3 bases and J by 8 bases, leaving 8 bases between them. The germline gives CDR1 SQVTM, CDR2 ANQGSEA. In DNA, the CDR3 is TGCAGCGTTGACCACAGGGATGAGCAGTTCTTC. Translation gives CSVDHRDEQFF.

The rearrangement links TRBV28 to TRBJ2-1, with 9 positions matching TRBD2. Germline assignment: CDR1 MDHEN and CDR2 SYDVKM. CDR3 length equals 14 residues. V lost 6 bases and J lost 8; bases outside the gene matches: 8. This CDR3 reads CASRVAGVIDEQFF. CDR3 DNA sequence: TGTGCCAGCAGGGTAGCGGGAGTTATAGATGAGCAGTTCTTC.

The chain carries TRBV18 and TRBJ2-4; TRBD1 matches at 7 bases. V gave up 3 bases and J gave up 0 bases; unmatched junction bases: 14. The CDR3 is 19 residues long. The germline V gene has CDR1 KGHSH and CDR2 LQKENI. The CDR3 is CASSPFTGARGVAKNIQYF. As DNA, the CDR3 is TGTGCCAGCTCACCCTTTACAGGGGCCAGAGGAGTAGCCAAAAACATTCAGTACTTC.

This clone was picked up one time. This chain connects TRBV5-1 to TRBJ2-3, with D unclear. This CDR3 is 14 amino acids long. V lost 5 bases and J 0 bases, leaving 10 bases between the germline ends. Germline CDR1 SGHRS, CDR2 YFSETQ. The CDR3 nucleotides read TGCGCCAGCAGGCAAGCCACAAGCACAGATACGCAGTATTTT. This codes for CASRQATSTDTQYF.

The rearrangement links TRBV11-3 to TRBJ2-1, with TRBD1 matching over 9 bases. V lost 5 bases, J lost 9 bases, and 11 bases stayed unmatched. The CDR3 extends over 15 amino acids. In germline, CDR1 is SGHNT, CDR2 YENEEA. The CDR3 sequence: CASSVGLTGGSEQFF. The CDR3 DNA follows: TGTGCCAGCAGCGTAGGATTGACAGGGGGGAGTGAGCAGTTCTTC. The variable domain in full, with the rest retrieved from reference TRBV11-3 and TRBJ2-1, is EAGVVQSPRYKIIEKKQPVAFWCNPISGHNTLYWYLQNLGQGPELLIRYENEEAVDDSQLPKDRFSAERLKGVDSTLKIQPAELGDSAVYLCASSVGLTGGSEQFFGPGTRLTVL.

This clone was recorded once. The genes are TRBV5-1 and TRBJ2-2; D is perhaps TRBD1 (6 bases). This CDR3 region has 18 residues. The germline V gene has CDR1 SGHRS and CDR2 YFSETQ. Trimming took 3 bases from V and 3 from J, leaving 21 bases between them. CDR3 nucleotides: TGCGCCAGCAGCTGGAGACCCATAGACAGGTCCCACACCGGGGAGCTGTTTTTT. Residues: CASSWRPIDRSHTGELFF.

The V call is TRBV6-1, the J call TRBJ2-5, with D possibly TRBD1 on 6 matching bases. CDR3 length equals 12 residues. Trimming left V 6 bases short and J 5 bases short, with 10 bases between. Per the germline V gene, CDR1 is MNHNS and CDR2 is SASEGT. The CDR3 DNA follows: TGTGCCAGCAGAAACAGGGTGGAGACCCAGTACTTC. It codes for CASRNRVETQYF.

The chain is built from TRBV30 and TRBJ2-2; D could derive from TRBD1 or TRBD2 (5 bases each). From germline, CDR1 is GTSNPN and CDR2 SVGIG (reference sequence). The CDR3 is 12 amino acids. Trimming took 3 bases from V and 6 from J, leaving 8 bases between them. CDR3 sequence (DNA): TGTGCCTGGAGGGGGGAGCCCGGGGAGCTGTTTTTT. As protein: CAWRGEPGELFF.

The chain is built from TRBV18 and TRBJ1-1; no definite D call. The CDR3 contains 14 residues. The germline V gene has CDR1 KGHSH and CDR2 LQKENI. Trimming took off 2 bases at V and 2 bases at J, with 9 bases between the two ends. CDR3 protein: CASSPMAVNTEAFF. As DNA, the CDR3 is TGTGCCAGCTCACCAATGGCAGTCAACACTGAAGCTTTCTTT. The full variable domain, completed using reference TRBV18 and TRBJ1-1, is NAGVMQNPRHLVRRRGQEARLRCSPMKGHSHVYWYRQLPEEGLKFMVYLQKENIIDESGMPKERFSAEFPKEGPSILRIQQVVRGDSAAYFCASSPMAVNTEAFFGQGTRLTVV.

This clone was seen a single time. This sequence joins TRBV10-3 and TRBJ1-1; TRBD1 is a possible D gene (6 bases). The V end was cut by 3 bases, the J end by 5 bases, with 16 bases between. Per germline, CDR1 ENHRY and CDR2 SYGVKD. The CDR3 contains 15 residues. CDR3 sequence reads: CAISDPGAMRTEAFF. DNA of the CDR3: TGTGCCATCAGTGATCCAGGGGCCATGAGGACTGAAGCTTTCTTT.

The chain has TRBV11-2 and TRBJ1-2; perhaps TRBD1 as D (5 bases). V dropped 5 bases and J dropped 8 bases, with 21 bases sitting between them. Germline V gives CDR1 SGHAT, CDR2 FQNNGV. The CDR3 totals 15 residues. The CDR3: CASSPVRVLKEGYTF. CDR3 sequence (DNA): TGTGCCAGCAGCCCCGTCAGGGTTCTAAAGGAGGGCTACACCTTC.

As concerns this clone: This sample also contains other DNA sequences that code for the same CDR3. The rearrangement uses TRBV28 and TRBJ2-7, with 11 bases fitting TRBD2. V trimming: 6 bases; J trimming: 1 base; junction bases outside the gene matches: 2. This CDR3 contains 14 residues. Looked up from germline, CDR1 is MDHEN and CDR2 is SYDVKM. The CDR3 DNA follows: TGTGCCAGCAGCCGGACTAGCGGGTCCTACGAGCAGTACTTC. As protein: CASSRTSGSYEQYF.

This clone appeared once. The V and J genes are TRBV7-2 and TRBJ1-5, with D unresolved. V lost 0 bases, J lost 0 bases, and 6 bases lay in between. This CDR3 region has 15 residues. The germline CDR1 and CDR2 sequences are SGHTA and FQGNSA. CDR3 sequence: CASSLAAVSNQPQHF. DNA for the CDR3: TGTGCCAGCAGCTTAGCCGCAGTTAGCAATCAGCCCCAGCATTTT. Based on the CDR3 plus reference TRBV7-2 and TRBJ1-5, the full variable domain is GAGVSQSPSNKVTEKGKDVELRCDPISGHTALYWYRQSLGQGLEFLIYFQGNSAPDKSGLPSDRFSAERTGGSVSTLTIQRTQQEDSAVYLCASSLAAVSNQPQHFGDGTRLSIL.

The gene calls are TRBV5-4 and TRBJ2-5, with TRBD2 identical over 9 bases. V dropped 0 bases and J dropped 5; count of bases not matched to a gene: 5. The CDR3 sequence is 15 residues long. Per germline, CDR1 SGHNT and CDR2 YYREEE (reference sequence). The CDR3 nucleotides are TGTGCCAGCAGCTTGGTGACTAGCGGTTTGGAGACCCAGTACTTC. As protein: CASSLVTSGLETQYF.

This clone was detected only once. The genes are TRBV19 and TRBJ2-1, with TRBD2 matching over 8 bases. Germline trimming cut 7 bases from V and 5 bases from J; bases unmatched to any gene: 13. Germline V gives CDR1 LNHDA, CDR2 SQIVND (reference sequence). The CDR3 is made up of 16 amino acids. The CDR3, as DNA: TGTGCCAGTAACCCGAGCGGGAGAGCTTTTGACAATGAGCAGTTCTTC. It encodes CASNPSGRAFDNEQFF.

The chain uses TRBV27 and TRBJ2-1; D is possibly TRBD1 or TRBD2 (6 bases each). Looked up from germline, CDR1 is MNHEY and CDR2 is SMNVEV (reference sequence). Trimming left V 1 base short and J 8 bases short, with 18 bases between. CDR3 size: 16 residues. CDR3 bases: TGTGCCAGCAGTTTATTCTCGGGACTCGACAGGCATGAGCAGTTCTTC. Translation: CASSLFSGLDRHEQFF.

In regard to this clone: Other DNA sequences from this sample encode an identical CDR3 as well. The V and J genes are TRBV5-1 and TRBJ2-5; D could derive from TRBD1 or TRBD2 (5 bases each). This CDR3 has 14 residues. Germline CDR1 and CDR2: SGHRS and YFSETQ. Trimming removed 0 bases at V and 4 bases at J, with 10 bases between. The CDR3 bases are TGCGCCAGCAGCTTGGTTGGGGCGGGAGAGACCCAGTACTTC. Amino acids: CASSLVGAGETQYF.

The chain employs TRBV7-9 and TRBJ2-3; no clear D gene. The germline V and J ends were trimmed by 7 bases and 3 bases, with 11 bases remaining between them. This CDR3 contains 13 residues. Germline V lookup: CDR1 SEHNR, CDR2 FQNEAQ (reference sequence). CDR3 protein: CASTDTETDTQYF. In DNA, the CDR3 is TGTGCCAGCACCGACACCGAAACAGATACGCAGTATTTT.

V usage is TRBV11-2 and J usage is TRBJ1-2; 7 bases are a match to TRBD1. The CDR3 length is 13 residues. Germline CDR1 and CDR2: SGHAT and FQNNGV. The junction had 3 bases not matched to a gene; V was cut back by 4 bases and J by 4 bases. CDR3 sequence reads: CASSSRDSYGYTF. CDR3 nucleotides: TGTGCCAGCAGCTCCCGGGACAGCTATGGCTACACCTTC.

The chain uses TRBV14 and TRBJ2-5; the match to TRBD2 covers 12 bases. Germline assignment: CDR1 SGHDN and CDR2 FVKESK. The V gene end was trimmed by 4 bases and the J gene end by 4 bases; junction bases not matched to a gene: 4. The CDR3 extends over 15 amino acids. The CDR3 region has the DNA TGTGCCAGCAGCCCGGGACTAGCGGGTGTAGAGACCCAGTACTTC. It encodes CASSPGLAGVETQYF.

This sequence joins TRBV5-1 and TRBJ1-1; D is unresolved. Germline V lookup: CDR1 SGHRS, CDR2 YFSETQ. Trimming took 2 bases from V and 0 from J, leaving 11 bases between them. The CDR3 is made up of 15 amino acids. CDR3 nucleotide sequence: TGCGCCAGCAGCTTTTCTTCGCGGATGAACACTGAAGCTTTCTTT. Residues: CASSFSSRMNTEAFF.

V usage is TRBV6-1 and J usage is TRBJ1-5; unclear D gene. Germline V lookup: CDR1 MNHNS, CDR2 SASEGT. Trimming shortened V by 3 bases and J by 7 bases, and 13 bases separated the two germline ends. This CDR3 has 14 residues. CDR3: CASSEMGGGQPQHF. The DNA for the CDR3 is TGTGCCAGCAGTGAGATGGGAGGAGGGCAGCCCCAGCATTTT.

CDR3 amino acids: CAWIHRDRGVGEAFF. The DNA for the CDR3 is TGTGCCTGGATTCACCGGGACAGGGGTGTGGGTGAAGCTTTCTTT. This chain uses TRBV30 with TRBJ1-1; 10 nucleotides agree with TRBD1. V was pared by 4 bases and J by 7 bases, with 12 bases of the junction left unmatched. Germline V CDR1 and CDR2: GTSNPN, SVGIG (reference sequence). The length of the CDR3 is 15 residues.

J is TRBJ2-1 and V is TRBV28; 8 positions agree with TRBD1. The germline CDR1 and CDR2 sequences are MDHEN and SYDVKM. The V segment lost 7 bases and the J segment 7 bases; nucleotides outside the gene matches: 9. The CDR3 is made up of 14 amino acids. The CDR3 DNA is TGTGCCAGCACCGGGCCCCAGGGGGCGAATGAGCAGTTCTTC. Its translation: CASTGPQGANEQFF. Based on the CDR3 plus reference TRBV28 and TRBJ2-1, the full variable domain is DVKVTQSSRYLVKRTGEKVFLECVQDMDHENMFWYRQDPGLGLRLIYFSYDVKMKEKGDIPEGYSVSREKKERFSLILESASTNQTSMYLCASTGPQGANEQFFGPGTRLTVL.

The chain is built from TRBV6-6 and TRBJ2-7; 10 positions agree with TRBD1. This CDR3 is built from 14 residues. Germline loops: CDR1 MNHNY, CDR2 SVGAGI (reference sequence). V dropped 6 bases and J dropped 3; count of bases not matched to a gene: 5. The CDR3 sequence is CASSPGQGIYEQYF. The CDR3 nucleotides read TGTGCCAGCAGCCCGGGACAGGGGATCTACGAGCAGTACTTC.

This sequence joins TRBV19 and TRBJ2-3; D call uncertain. The CDR3 contains 18 residues. Trimming removed 0 bases at V and 3 bases at J, with 19 bases between. Germline V gives CDR1 LNHDA, CDR2 SQIVND (reference sequence). CDR3 amino acids: CASSIDYRRNARTDTQYF. In DNA form, the CDR3 reads TGTGCCAGTAGTATAGATTATAGGCGAAACGCCAGGACAGATACGCAGTATTTT.

As to this clone: Distinct nucleotide sequences in the sample also encode this CDR3. The chain is built from TRBV18 and TRBJ2-7; TRBD1 agrees at 10 bases. CDR1 and CDR2 (germline): KGHSH, LQKENI. The CDR3 totals 15 residues. After removal of 3 bases from V and 0 bases from J, the junction contained 2 bases not matched to a gene. The CDR3 nucleotides are TGTGCCAGCTCACCCGGGACAGGGGTCTCCTACGAGCAGTACTTC. Translated: CASSPGTGVSYEQYF.